This T cell receptor beta chain is from a study of cytomegalovirus exposure and HLA in healthy donors. Study context: From HLA-typed donors, an early data release held tens of millions of unique TCRs. Study-wide results and limits: A later analysis showed HLA-associated TCR beta chains outstripping equally common others in clonal expansion. It was reported in a later analysis that an Asian-associated ancestry cluster showed fewer N-insertions than the approximately 670-donor mean.

It was with 60 Vbeta and 13 Jbeta primers that the PCR ran. Generated by immunoSEQ multiplex PCR, the TCRdb table keeps only in-frame clones and is missing some. The listing records 130,000 to 150,000 clones. Of note for this clone: The antigen is unknown.

Trimming stripped 9 bases from V and 0 bases from J, with 9 bases between. The CDR3 is 13 amino acids. The germline V gene has CDR1 MNHEY and CDR2 SVGAGI. The V call is TRBV6-5, the J call TRBJ2-1; no clear D gene. Source material: PBMCs. The receptor was isolated from a male donor in good health and CMV-seronegative. CDR3 in DNA: TGTGCCAGTCGCCGGAGCTCCTACAATGAGCAGTTCTTC. This encodes CASRRSSYNEQFF.